The clone carrying this TCR beta chain has more than one count but fewer than ten. Trimming took 0 bases from V and 5 from J; bases not matched to a gene: 11. The CDR3 runs to 17 residues. CDR1 LGHNA and CDR2 YNFKEQ come from the germline V gene. The entry originates in a study of blood T cell repertoires in COVID-19. Background on the study: Donors in the United States, Italy and Spain gave samples during acute or convalescent COVID-19. PBMCs, B-cell-depleted T cells, or T cells were the source of the cDNA or gDNA that made up the material.

Study processing details: Amplifying reference gene primers gave estimates of nucleated cell counts. Repertoires were generated with immunoSEQ multiplex PCR, while TCRdb's copy carries only in-frame clones and drops some. V, J and clone size are those of that table, while D and trimming were read from the DNA. The sample has around 100,000 clones, about 88% seen once. This TCR was recovered from a human donor in a cohort sampled during active COVID-19. This chain joins TRBV4-2 and TRBJ2-5, with 8 bases that match TRBD2. Material for sequencing was peripheral blood. The CDR3 DNA follows: TGTGCCAGCAGCCAAGATGGCGTAGCGGGGTCGGGGGAGACCCAGTACTTC. It specifies CASSQDGVAGSGETQYF.